This T cell receptor beta chain was recovered during a study of T-cell reconstitution after alpha-beta-depleted transplantation in children. Study conclusions and caveats: One year after transplant, T-cell counts and diversity came mostly from newly produced T cells. Several hundred expanded graft clones reportedly were the source of alpha-beta T cells about two months after transplant. Surviving recipient T cells and thymic progenitors produced the high day-60 TCRbeta diversity seen in some patients.

Unmatched junction bases numbered 1, after V lost 2 bases and J lost 6 bases. The germline gives CDR1 LGHNA, CDR2 YSLEER. The CDR3 length is 15 residues. Note on this clonotype: As yet, its antigen is unknown.

TCRbeta library construction was performed incorporating unique molecular identifiers. TCRdb re-called the PCR reads through MiXCR, storing one row per CDR3 protein. Found here are about 9,200 distinct CDR3 sequences, about 15% of them singletons; the top ten hold approximately 50%. This chain links TRBV4-3 with TRBJ2-1, with 13 bases fitting TRBD2. This clonotype originated in a male patient between 10 and 17 years old who had a stem cell transplant for acute lymphoblastic leukemia, so the T cells may come from the graft donor. The sample consisted of PBMCs, mostly from graft donor cells, taken 60 days after TCRalphabeta/CD19-depleted stem cell transplant. The CDR3 bases are TGCGCCAGCAGCCAATGGACTAGCGGGAGCAATGAGCAGTTCTTC. Translation gives CASSQWTSGSNEQFF.